The 30 T cell receptor beta chains listed next were all sequenced from one sample in a study of vaccination and CD4 T cells after COVID-19. Cultured CD4+ T cell DNA was sequenced using the Oncomine TCR Beta short-read assay. In TCRdb, the PCR reads were re-called with MiXCR into one record per CDR3 protein. In the table there are almost 6,500 distinct CDR3 sequences, about 77% of which are singletons. The treatment is: approximately nine-day PBMC culture with coronavirus spike peptide pools or control peptides (ViraFEST assay). These receptors have no identified antigens. The specimen was CD4+ T cells from blood, cultured in vitro. The source is a human donor who had recovered from COVID-19.

The V gene is TRBV20-1, the J gene TRBJ2-5; D possibly uses TRBD1 or TRBD2 (6 bases each). The V and J ends lost 3 bases and 4 bases respectively, with 15 bases between them. This CDR3 contains 14 residues. Germline V gene data show CDR1 as DFQATT and CDR2 as SNEGSKA (reference sequence). This CDR3 reads CSASLTGGRETQYF. The CDR3 region has the DNA TGCAGTGCTAGTTTGACAGGAGGGAGAGAGACCCAGTACTTC.

To note about this clonotype: Germline and junction disagree at one end, which may indicate a read error. This chain joins TRBV7-7 and TRBJ2-7, with 11 bases aligning to TRBD2. Germline CDR1 and CDR2: SSHAT and FNYEAQ (reference sequence). The CDR3 extends over 18 amino acids. In nucleotides, the CDR3 is TGTGCTAGCAGCCCAGCTGGGACTAGCGGACAATTCTCCTACGAGCAGTACTTC. It translates to CASSPAGTSGQFSYEQYF.

The J gene is TRBJ1-2, the V gene TRBV28; a weak D match, TRBD1 (5 bases). This CDR3 is 14 amino acids long. V lost 3 bases and J 2 bases, leaving 10 bases between the germline ends. CDR1 and CDR2 from the germline V gene are MDHEN and SYDVKM. For the CDR3, the DNA is TGTGCCAGCAGTTTCCTGACAGAGAACTATGGCTACACCTTC. Amino acids: CASSFLTENYGYTF.

V gene TRBV6-1 combines with J gene TRBJ1-2, with 7 bases fitting TRBD1. The germline gives CDR1 MNHNS, CDR2 SASEGT. CDR3 length equals 13 residues. Trimming at V came to 6 bases and at J to 3 bases, leaving 4 bases not matched to a gene. CDR3 amino acids: CASSKQGYYGYTF. For the CDR3, the DNA is TGTGCCAGCAGCAAACAGGGGTACTATGGCTACACCTTC.

V gene TRBV7-7 combines with J gene TRBJ2-3; 8 positions match TRBD2. The junction had 5 bases not matched to a gene; V was cut back by 1 base and J by 2 bases. This CDR3 is built from 16 residues. CDR1 SSHAT and CDR2 FNYEAQ come from the germline V gene (reference sequence). CDR3 bases: TGTGCCAGCAGCTTAGGGCGGGGGGCCCACACAGATACGCAGTATTTT. Translation: CASSLGRGAHTDTQYF.

The chain carries TRBV29-1 and TRBJ2-6; unclear D gene. The V and J ends lost 3 bases and 0 bases respectively, with 12 bases between them. The CDR3 sequence is 16 residues long. Germline CDR1 reads SQVTM; CDR2 reads ANQGSEA. The CDR3 sequence: CSVEWSGISGANVLTF. As DNA, the CDR3 is TGCAGCGTTGAGTGGTCAGGTATCTCTGGGGCCAACGTCCTGACTTTC.

The V call is TRBV24-1, the J call TRBJ1-2; D unresolved. The germline V gene encodes CDR1 KGHDR and CDR2 SFDVKD. V lost 4 bases and J 4 bases, leaving 9 bases between the germline ends. This CDR3 has 13 amino acids. This chain's CDR3 is CATSDGLAYGYTF. CDR3 nucleotides: TGTGCCACCAGTGACGGGTTGGCCTATGGCTACACCTTC.

The chain has TRBV20-1 and TRBJ2-5; 16 bases match TRBD2. The CDR3 has 15 residues. Trimming at V came to 5 bases and at J to 7 bases, leaving 7 bases not matched to a gene. Germline assignment: CDR1 DFQATT and CDR2 SNEGSKA (reference sequence). The CDR3 region is CSALGTSGRAGTQYF. The CDR3, as DNA: TGCAGTGCTCTAGGGACTAGCGGGAGGGCAGGGACCCAGTACTTC.

The chain links TRBV6-1 to TRBJ1-2; D remains unclear. Deletions cut 4 bases from V and 3 bases from J, with 15 bases between. The V gene's germline CDR1 is MNHNS and CDR2 SASEGT. The CDR3 loop spans 15 amino acids. This CDR3 reads CASSVGGSLDYGYTF. The CDR3 DNA is TGTGCCAGCAGTGTTGGTGGAAGTCTGGACTATGGCTACACCTTC.

This chain uses TRBV2 with TRBJ1-2, with a weak D call TRBD1 (6 bases). Trimming left V 7 bases short and J 4 bases short, with 13 bases between. The CDR3 has 13 amino acids. The germline gives CDR1 SNHLY, CDR2 FYNNEI. The CDR3 nucleotides are TGTGCCAGCACGGGGGGCCTTACCTATGGCTACACCTTC. It codes for CASTGGLTYGYTF.

A single count supports this clonotype. This sequence joins TRBV21-1 and TRBJ2-3; the D segment call TRBD2 is taken from the table without a DNA check. TRBV21-1 is labeled a pseudogene. CDR3 length: 20 amino acids. CDR3 residues: CASSKAVYRGRAFRTDTQYF. CDR3 coding DNA: TGTGCCAGCAGCAAAGCGGTGTATAGGGGGAGGGCCTTCCGCACAGATACGCAGTATTTT.

The chain combines TRBV6-1 with TRBJ1-1; no firm D call. This CDR3 region has 13 residues. CDR1 MNHNS and CDR2 SASEGT come from the germline V gene. Trimming cost V 5 bases and J 4 bases, with 11 bases left between them. The CDR3 protein is CASSPRLGTEAFF. The CDR3 coding sequence is TGTGCCAGCAGTCCCCGGTTGGGCACTGAAGCTTTCTTT.

The J gene is TRBJ2-3, the V gene TRBV7-2; the match to TRBD2 covers 9 bases. This CDR3 has 17 amino acids. From germline, CDR1 is SGHTA and CDR2 FQGNSA. V lost 2 bases, J lost 0 bases, and 6 bases stayed unmatched. The CDR3 loop reads CASSLKSLAGSTDTQYF. The CDR3 coding sequence is TGTGCCAGCAGCTTAAAGTCCCTAGCGGGAAGCACAGATACGCAGTATTTT.

The chain employs TRBV14 and TRBJ1-2; 7 positions agree with TRBD1. Germline V CDR1 and CDR2: SGHDN, FVKESK. Germline trimming cut 4 bases from V and 6 bases from J; bases unmatched to any gene: 8. The CDR3 loop spans 14 amino acids. The CDR3 nucleotides read TGTGCCAGCAGCCGCCCGGGACAGCGGAATGGCTACACCTTC. Its translation: CASSRPGQRNGYTF.

The rearrangement joins TRBV6-5 to TRBJ2-7, with 9 bases lining up with TRBD1. There are 15 residues in the CDR3. Germline CDR1 MNHEY, CDR2 SVGAGI. Trimming took 0 bases from V and 3 from J; bases not matched to a gene: 3. CDR3 nucleotides: TGTGCCAGCAGTTACTCGGGGACAGGGTTCTACGAGCAGTACTTC. It yields the protein CASSYSGTGFYEQYF.

The J gene is TRBJ1-1, the V gene TRBV27; no reliable D call. V lost 1 base and J 1 base, leaving 7 bases between the germline ends. The length of the CDR3 is 14 residues. Germline V gene lookup returns CDR1 MNHEY and CDR2 SMNVEV (reference sequence). In nucleotides, the CDR3 is TGTGCCAGCAGTTTATTTTCGGGGAACACTGAAGCTTTCTTT. It yields the protein CASSLFSGNTEAFF.

This rearrangement joins TRBV6-1 to TRBJ2-2, with D possibly matching TRBD2 (5 bases). Germline CDR1 and CDR2: MNHNS and SASEGT. V lost 6 bases, J lost 7 bases, and 12 bases lay in between. CDR3 length: 13 residues. In nucleotides, the CDR3 is TGTGCCAGCAGCCAAGAGGGAATCGGGGAGCTGTTTTTT. Translated: CASSQEGIGELFF.

The chain uses TRBV6-1 and TRBJ2-7; TRBD1 aligns across 9 bases. CDR1 is MNHNS and CDR2 is SASEGT in the germline V gene. The CDR3 has 13 residues. With V trimmed by 6 bases and J by 5 bases, 5 bases remained unmatched. CDR3 sequence reads: CASSTTGGNEQYF. The CDR3 bases are TGTGCCAGCAGCACGACAGGGGGTAACGAGCAGTACTTC.

The chain links TRBV6-5 to TRBJ2-7; tentatively, D is TRBD1 (5 bases). V was shortened by 0 bases and J by 0 bases, with 15 bases between the two germline ends. CDR1 is MNHEY and CDR2 is SVGAGI in the germline V gene. This CDR3 has 17 amino acids. The CDR3 loop reads CASSYSLRAGRSYEQYF. As DNA, the CDR3 is TGTGCCAGCAGTTACTCGCTTCGTGCAGGGCGCTCCTACGAGCAGTACTTC.

This clonotype was found a few times. This sequence joins TRBV14 and TRBJ1-2, with D tentatively TRBD1 (6 bases). CDR1 is SGHDN and CDR2 is FVKESK in the germline V gene. The length of the CDR3 is 14 residues. V lost 1 base, J lost 8 bases, and 14 bases lay in between. As DNA, the CDR3 is TGTGCCAGCAGCCAAGGAACAGGGTCGGGAGGCTACACCTTC. Protein product: CASSQGTGSGGYTF.

The chain couples TRBV7-2 to TRBJ2-3; tentatively, D is TRBD2 (9 bases). V lost 5 bases, J lost 2 bases, and 26 bases lay in between. CDR3 length: 19 residues. The germline V gene has CDR1 SGHTA and CDR2 FQGNSA. The CDR3 protein is CASSLRDRILAGSTDTQYF. CDR3 nucleotide sequence: TGTGCCAGCAGCCTCCGGGACAGGATACTAGCGGGTTCCACAGATACGCAGTATTTT.

This rearrangement joins TRBV4-1 to TRBJ1-5; perhaps TRBD1 as D (5 bases). Germline CDR1 MGHRA, CDR2 YSYEKL. This CDR3 comprises 13 residues. V lost 4 bases to trimming and J lost 14 bases, with 18 bases between them. This CDR3 is CASSPGRPGKKHF. The CDR3 nucleotides are TGCGCCAGCAGCCCGGGACGGCCAGGGAAGAAGCATTTT.

V is TRBV19 and J is TRBJ1-2; 9 nucleotides align to TRBD1. There are 15 residues in the CDR3. The germline gives CDR1 LNHDA, CDR2 SQIVND (reference sequence). J was trimmed by 8 bases and V by 1 base; bases with no gene match: 8. The CDR3 sequence: CASSIGSGTGSGYTF. In DNA form, the CDR3 reads TGTGCCAGTAGTATAGGGTCGGGGACAGGGAGCGGCTACACCTTC.

The rearrangement uses TRBV27 and TRBJ1-2; 10 positions agree with TRBD1. V gave up 4 bases and J gave up 5 bases; unmatched junction bases: 4. CDR3 size: 14 residues. Per the germline V gene, CDR1 is MNHEY and CDR2 is SMNVEV (reference sequence). CDR3 DNA: TGTGCCAGCAGTTCCGGGACAGGGGAATATGGCTACACCTTC. Translated: CASSSGTGEYGYTF.

The CDR3 region is CASSHKGNTGELFF. The CDR3 nucleotides read TGTGCCAGCAGCCATAAGGGGAACACCGGGGAGCTGTTTTTT. The genes are TRBV11-3 and TRBJ2-2; D is uncertain. The CDR3 has 14 amino acids. Germline CDR1 reads SGHNT; CDR2 reads YENEEA. Deletions cut 5 bases from V and 1 base from J, with 8 bases between. The variable domain in full, with the rest retrieved from reference TRBV11-3 and TRBJ2-2, is EAGVVQSPRYKIIEKKQPVAFWCNPISGHNTLYWYLQNLGQGPELLIRYENEEAVDDSQLPKDRFSAERLKGVDSTLKIQPAELGDSAVYLCASSHKGNTGELFFGEGSRLTVL.

Sample share makes this clonotype medium-sized. The rearrangement joins TRBV11-3 to TRBJ2-5; D unresolved. The CDR3 extends over 12 amino acids. V was trimmed by 1 base and J by 5 bases, leaving 5 bases between them. Germline V CDR1 and CDR2: SGHNT, YENEEA. In nucleotides, the CDR3 is TGTGCCAGCAGCTTAGGGGATGAGACCCAGTACTTC. Translation: CASSLGDETQYF.

The CDR3 sequence is CAGHRVSIYGYTF. The CDR3 region has the DNA TGTGCCGGCCATCGGGTATCTATTTATGGCTACACCTTC. The V gene is TRBV2, the J gene TRBJ1-2; D remains ambiguous. This CDR3 is 13 amino acids long. Per germline, CDR1 SNHLY and CDR2 FYNNEI. With 11 bases removed from V and 5 bases from J, the gap between germline ends came to 18 bases.

The chain is built from TRBV20-1 and TRBJ1-2; D perhaps matches TRBD1 (6 bases). The germline V gene has CDR1 DFQATT and CDR2 SNEGSKA (reference sequence). This CDR3 has 15 amino acids. V gave up 6 bases and J gave up 0 bases, with 17 bases separating them. Written as DNA, the CDR3 is TGCAGTGCCCCGGGGAGGGGGGTCCCTAACTATGGCTACACCTTC. Amino acid sequence: CSAPGRGVPNYGYTF.

The chain has TRBV6-5 and TRBJ1-2; tentative D call: TRBD1 (6 bases). The CDR3 has 14 amino acids. Between the trimmed V and J ends, which lost 4 bases and 8 bases, there was a span of 17 bases. From germline, CDR1 is MNHEY and CDR2 SVGAGI. This CDR3 reads CASSSNRVAGGYTF. CDR3 coding DNA: TGTGCCAGCAGTTCCAACAGGGTAGCGGGGGGCTACACCTTC.

This chain connects TRBV20-1 to TRBJ1-5; 8 bases map to TRBD1. From germline, CDR1 is DFQATT and CDR2 SNEGSKA (reference sequence). Germline trimming cut 5 bases from V and 6 bases from J; bases unmatched to any gene: 6. This CDR3 has 13 residues. CDR3 sequence (DNA): TGCAGTGCTCGCCGACAGGGGACTCAGCCCCAGCATTTT. Its translation is CSARRQGTQPQHF.